Given below is one T cell receptor beta chain in context. Its target is unknown. This record belongs to a study of T cells in localized non-small cell lung cancer. Study observations and caveats: Sequencing, confined to only one tumor region, leaves heterogeneity possible. Adjacent uninvolved lung tissue had the highest T cell clonality, exceeding tumor.

Assay used: immunoSEQ multiplex PCR; TCRdb lists only in-frame clones, some missing. The profile shows about 11,000 clones, 85% to 95% of them singletons. The receptor was derived from a male donor older than 55 with stage III lung adenocarcinoma. The sample consisted of peripheral blood, taken before any cancer treatment.

For the CDR3, the DNA is TGTGCCAGCTCACCTAGGGGGACTAGCGTGGATGAGCAGTTCTTC. Translated, it gives CASSPRGTSVDEQFF. V and J are TRBV18 and TRBJ2-1; 10 bases line up with TRBD2. In germline, CDR1 is KGHSH, CDR2 LQKENI. V lost 3 bases and J lost 8; bases outside the gene matches: 7. CDR3 length: 15 residues.